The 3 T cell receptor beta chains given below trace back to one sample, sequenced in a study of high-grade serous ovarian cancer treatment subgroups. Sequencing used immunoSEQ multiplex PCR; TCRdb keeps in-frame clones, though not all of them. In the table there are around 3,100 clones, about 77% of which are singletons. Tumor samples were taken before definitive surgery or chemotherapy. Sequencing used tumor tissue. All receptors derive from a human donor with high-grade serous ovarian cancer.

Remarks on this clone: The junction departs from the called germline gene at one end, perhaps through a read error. CDR3 sequence reads: CASSSSTSGSSGETQYF. CDR3 bases: TGTGCTAGCAGCTCGTCGACTAGCGGGAGCTCTGGAGAGACCCAGTACTTC. This chain joins TRBV7-7 and TRBJ2-5; 12 bases line up with TRBD2. This CDR3 contains 17 residues. The germline gives CDR1 SSHAT, CDR2 FNYEAQ (reference sequence).

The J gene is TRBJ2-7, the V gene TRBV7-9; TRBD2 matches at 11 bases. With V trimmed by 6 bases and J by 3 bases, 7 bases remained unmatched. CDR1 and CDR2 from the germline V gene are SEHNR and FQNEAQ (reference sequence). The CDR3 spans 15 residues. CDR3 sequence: CASSVTSGTYYEQYF. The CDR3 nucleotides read TGTGCCAGCAGTGTGACTAGCGGGACCTACTACGAGCAGTACTTC.

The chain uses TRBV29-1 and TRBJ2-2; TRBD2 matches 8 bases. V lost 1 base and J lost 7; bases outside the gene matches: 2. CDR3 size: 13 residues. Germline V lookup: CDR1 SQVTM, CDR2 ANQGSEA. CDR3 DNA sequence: TGCAGCGTTGAAGCGGGAGGGCACGGGGAGCTGTTTTTT. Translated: CSVEAGGHGELFF.